Listed here are 13 T cell receptor beta chains from one sample, sequenced in a study of blood T cell repertoires in COVID-19. Data came from immunoSEQ multiplex PCR; TCRdb stores just in-frame clones and leaves some out. The data hold under 80,000 clones, with roughly 78% observed a single time. Sequences were obtained from peripheral blood. The source is a human donor in a cohort sampled during active COVID-19.

The CDR3, as DNA: TGTGCCAGTGAGACTAGCGGGAATTTCAACAATGAGCAGTTCTTC. Residues: CASETSGNFNNEQFF. The chain links TRBV19 to TRBJ2-1, with TRBD2 identical over 11 bases. Trimming cost V 8 bases and J 5 bases; bases outside gene matches: 8. The CDR3 contains 15 residues. In germline, CDR1 is LNHDA, CDR2 SQIVND (reference sequence).

J is TRBJ2-3 and V is TRBV5-1, with D possibly TRBD2 on 7 matching bases. The germline V gene encodes CDR1 SGHRS and CDR2 YFSETQ. V lost 0 bases and J lost 1, with 12 bases in between. CDR3 size: 16 residues. The CDR3 DNA follows: TGCGCCAGCAGCTTGGCCGGGGGGCAGGGCACAGATACGCAGTATTTT. It yields the protein CASSLAGGQGTDTQYF.

The rearrangement uses TRBV29-1 and TRBJ1-4, with D tentatively TRBD1 (6 bases). Trimming took off 0 bases at V and 3 bases at J, with 11 bases between the two ends. Looked up from germline, CDR1 is SQVTM and CDR2 is ANQGSEA. The CDR3 sequence is 15 residues long. The DNA of the CDR3 is TGCAGCGTTGAAGATCGGGGGGCGGCTAATGAAAAACTGTTTTTT. This translates into CSVEDRGAANEKLFF.

The V gene is TRBV6-2 or TRBV6-3, the J gene TRBJ2-7, with unresolved D. The CDR3 is 13 residues long. Germline assignment: CDR1 MNHEY and CDR2 SVGEGT. V lost 2 bases and J lost 3, with 8 bases in between. For the CDR3, the DNA is TGTGCCAGCAGTTACGTCAGGAACTACGAGCAGTACTTC. As protein: CASSYVRNYEQYF.

The chain joins TRBV7-8 to TRBJ2-3; 7 bases align to TRBD2. This CDR3 has 15 amino acids. J was trimmed by 4 bases and V by 7 bases; bases with no gene match: 11. Looked up from germline, CDR1 is SGHVS and CDR2 is FQNEAQ. Here the CDR3 reads CASTTGGERADTQYF. The CDR3 coding sequence is TGTGCCAGCACAACGGGGGGAGAGAGGGCAGATACGCAGTATTTT.

The chain combines TRBV5-4 with TRBJ2-1, with 11 bases fitting TRBD2. This CDR3 spans 15 amino acids. The germline gives CDR1 SGHNT, CDR2 YYREEE (reference sequence). The V gene end was trimmed by 4 bases and the J gene end by 7 bases; junction bases not matched to a gene: 7. The CDR3 sequence is CASSTAGLAVNEQFF. The CDR3 region has the DNA TGTGCCAGCAGCACGGCGGGACTAGCGGTAAATGAGCAGTTCTTC.

This clone appeared once. The chain uses TRBV2 and TRBJ2-7; 9 nucleotides line up with TRBD1. The CDR3 is 15 amino acids. The ends lost 6 bases at V and 1 base at J; junction bases unmatched: 7. Per germline, CDR1 SNHLY and CDR2 FYNNEI. As DNA, the CDR3 is TGTGCCAGCAGCCCGGGACAGGGAGGTTCCTACGAGCAGTACTTC. Translated, it gives CASSPGQGGSYEQYF.

This chain connects TRBV27 to TRBJ2-7; TRBD1 matches at 7 bases. After removal of 6 bases from V and 6 bases from J, the junction contained 2 bases not matched to a gene. The CDR3 has 11 residues. Germline-derived CDR1 and CDR2 are MNHEY and SMNVEV (reference sequence). CDR3 DNA sequence: TGTGCCAGCAGGACAGGGTCCGAGCAGTACTTC. The encoded protein is CASRTGSEQYF.

The rearrangement uses TRBV15 and TRBJ1-1, with a possible D match to TRBD1 (6 bases). This CDR3 has 15 residues. The germline V and J ends were trimmed by 2 bases and 0 bases, with 10 bases remaining between them. Germline CDR1 reads LNHNV; CDR2 reads YYDKDF (reference sequence). Here the CDR3 DNA reads TGTGCCACCAGCAGAAGTCAGGGGATGAACACTGAAGCTTTCTTT. Translated: CATSRSQGMNTEAFF. Filled out from reference TRBV15 and TRBJ1-1, the complete variable domain reads DAMVIQNPRYQVTQFGKPVTLSCSQTLNHNVMYWYQQKSSQAPKLLFHYYDKDFNNEADTPDNFQSRRPNTSFCFLDIRSPGLGDTAMYLCATSRSQGMNTEAFFGQGTRLTVV.

This sequence joins TRBV7-2 and TRBJ2-7, with D possibly being TRBD2 (5 bases). This CDR3 region has 15 residues. CDR1 is SGHTA and CDR2 is FQGNSA in the germline V gene. Trimming removed 5 bases at V and 4 bases at J, with 18 bases between. The CDR3 here is CASSPGSGPSYEQYF. The CDR3 nucleotides are TGTGCCAGCAGCCCTGGGAGTGGCCCCTCATACGAGCAGTACTTC.

V and J are TRBV6-2 or TRBV6-3 and TRBJ2-1; TRBD2 matches at 9 bases. The junction had 18 bases not matched to a gene; V was cut back by 5 bases and J by 7 bases. Germline assignment: CDR1 MNHEY and CDR2 SVGEGT. The CDR3 contains 18 residues. DNA of the CDR3: TGTGCCAGCAGTACCCCACTTCACTTAGCGGGAGCTCGAAATGAGCAGTTCTTC. Protein product: CASSTPLHLAGARNEQFF.

The V call is TRBV3-1 (or the pseudogene TRBV3-2), the J call TRBJ2-1, with D maybe TRBD2 (6 bases). The germline V gene has CDR1 LGHDT and CDR2 YNNKEL (reference sequence). The V gene lost 4 bases and the J gene lost 7 bases, with 11 bases spanning the gap. This CDR3 contains 13 residues. The CDR3: CASSPWGENEQFF. DNA of the CDR3: TGTGCCAGCAGCCCCTGGGGGGAGAATGAGCAGTTCTTC.

The V gene is TRBV27, the J gene TRBJ2-7; TRBD2 is a possible D gene (7 bases). The ends were cut back, 2 bases at V and 4 bases at J, with 12 bases in the middle. The CDR3 contains 14 residues. Looked up from germline, CDR1 is MNHEY and CDR2 is SMNVEV (reference sequence). The CDR3 DNA reads TGTGCCAGCAGTTTACAGGGGAGGGCATACGAGCAGTACTTC. Translating gives CASSLQGRAYEQYF.